This T cell receptor beta chain was sequenced for a study of T-cell reconstitution after alpha-beta-depleted transplantation in children. It was with unique molecular identifiers that the TCRbeta library was prepared. TCRdb re-called the PCR reads with MiXCR, one entry per CDR3 protein. The sample has about 110,000 distinct CDR3 sequences; around 6.4% are singletons. This clonotype was seen at least ten times. Its target is not known. Study results and limitations: When one year had passed after transplant, most T-cell counts and diversity came from newly produced T cells. Elevated TCRbeta diversity at day 60 was traced, in some patients, to surviving recipient T cells and thymic progenitors. About two months after transplant, alpha-beta T cells reportedly came from several hundred expanded graft clones.

Deletions cut 1 base from V and 8 bases from J, with 14 bases between. The CDR3 is made up of 14 amino acids. Germline CDR1 DFQATT, CDR2 SNEGSKA (reference sequence). The chain employs TRBV20-1 and TRBJ1-4; D gene uncertain. This clonotype originated in a male patient between 2 and 9 years old who had a stem cell transplant for acute lymphoblastic leukemia, so the T cells may come from the graft donor. The specimen was PBMCs, mostly from graft donor cells, collected 360 days after TCRalphabeta/CD19-depleted stem cell transplant. The CDR3 bases are TGCAGTGCTAGAGGATTCCAGAAACAAGAAAAACTGTTTTTT. Its protein is CSARGFQKQEKLFF.